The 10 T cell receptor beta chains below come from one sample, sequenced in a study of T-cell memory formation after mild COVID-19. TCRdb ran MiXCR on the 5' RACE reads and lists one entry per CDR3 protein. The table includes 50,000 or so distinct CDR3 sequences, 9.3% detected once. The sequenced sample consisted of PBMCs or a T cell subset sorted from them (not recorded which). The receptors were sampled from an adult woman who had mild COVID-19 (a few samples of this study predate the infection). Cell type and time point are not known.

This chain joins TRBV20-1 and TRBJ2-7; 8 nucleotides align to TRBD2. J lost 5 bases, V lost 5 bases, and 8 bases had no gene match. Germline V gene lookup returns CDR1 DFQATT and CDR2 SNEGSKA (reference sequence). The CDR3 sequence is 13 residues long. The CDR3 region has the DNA TGCAGTGCTCCCAGCGGGAGCAGAAACGAGCAGTACTTC. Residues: CSAPSGSRNEQYF.

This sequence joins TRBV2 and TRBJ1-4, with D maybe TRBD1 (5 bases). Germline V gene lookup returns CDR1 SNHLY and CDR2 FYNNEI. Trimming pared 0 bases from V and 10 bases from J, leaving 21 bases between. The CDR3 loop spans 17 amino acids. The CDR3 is CASSEALRGNSWGKLFF. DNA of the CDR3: TGTGCCAGCAGTGAAGCGCTTCGGGGGAACTCCTGGGGAAAACTGTTTTTT. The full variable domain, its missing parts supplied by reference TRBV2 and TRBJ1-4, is EPEVTQTPSHQVTQMGQEVILRCVPISNHLYFYWYRQILGQKVEFLVSFYNNEISEKSEIFDDQFSVERPDGSNFTLKIRSTKLEDSAMYFCASSEALRGNSWGKLFFGSGTQLSVL.

The CDR3 bases are TGTGCCACCAGGGACATGGGAACGGTCTACGAGCAGTACTTC. This encodes CATRDMGTVYEQYF. V usage is TRBV15 and J usage is TRBJ2-7; maybe TRBD1 (5 bases). Germline assignment: CDR1 LNHNV and CDR2 YYDKDF (reference sequence). Trimming stripped 6 bases from V and 3 bases from J, with 15 bases between. The CDR3 spans 14 residues.

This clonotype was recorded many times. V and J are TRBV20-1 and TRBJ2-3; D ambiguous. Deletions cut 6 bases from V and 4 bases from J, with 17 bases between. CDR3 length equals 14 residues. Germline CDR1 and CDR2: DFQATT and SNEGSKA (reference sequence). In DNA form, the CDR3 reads TGCAGTGCCTCGACTTCGTCGTCCTCAGATACGCAGTATTTT. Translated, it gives CSASTSSSSDTQYF.

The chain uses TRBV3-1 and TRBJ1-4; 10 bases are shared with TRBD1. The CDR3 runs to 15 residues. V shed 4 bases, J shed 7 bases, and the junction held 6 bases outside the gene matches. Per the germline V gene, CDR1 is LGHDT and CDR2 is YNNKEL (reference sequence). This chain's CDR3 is CASSLLTGGGEKLFF. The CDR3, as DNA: TGTGCCAGCAGCCTCCTGACAGGGGGCGGTGAAAAACTGTTTTTT.

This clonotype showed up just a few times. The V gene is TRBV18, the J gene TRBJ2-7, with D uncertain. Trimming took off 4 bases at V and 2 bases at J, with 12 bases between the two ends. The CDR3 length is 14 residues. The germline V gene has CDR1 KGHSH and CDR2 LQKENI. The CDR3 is CASSREDTTYEQYF. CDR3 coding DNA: TGTGCCAGCTCACGGGAAGACACTACCTACGAGCAGTACTTC.

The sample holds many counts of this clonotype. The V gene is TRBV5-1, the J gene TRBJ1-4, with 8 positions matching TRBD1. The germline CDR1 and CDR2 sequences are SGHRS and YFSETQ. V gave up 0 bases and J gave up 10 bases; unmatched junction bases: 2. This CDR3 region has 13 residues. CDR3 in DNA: TGCGCCAGCAGCTTGGGCGACAGGGGAAAACTGTTTTTT. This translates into CASSLGDRGKLFF. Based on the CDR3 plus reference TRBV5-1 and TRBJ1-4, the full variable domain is KAGVTQTPRYLIKTRGQQVTLSCSPISGHRSVSWYQQTPGQGLQFLFEYFSETQRNKGNFPGRFSGRQFSNSRSEMNVSTLELGDSALYLCASSLGDRGKLFFGSGTQLSVL.

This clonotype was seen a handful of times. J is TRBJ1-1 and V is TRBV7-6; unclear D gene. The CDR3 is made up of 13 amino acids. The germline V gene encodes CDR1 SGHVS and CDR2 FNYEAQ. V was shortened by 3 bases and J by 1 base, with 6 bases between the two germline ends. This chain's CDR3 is CASSLGENTEAFF. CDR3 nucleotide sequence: TGTGCCAGCAGCTTGGGTGAGAACACTGAAGCTTTCTTT. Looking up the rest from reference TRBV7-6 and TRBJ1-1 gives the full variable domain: GAGVSQSPRYKVTKRGQDVALRCDPISGHVSLYWYRQALGQGPEFLTYFNYEAQQDKSGLPNDRFSAERPEGSISTLTIQRTEQRDSAMYRCASSLGENTEAFFGQGTRLTVV.

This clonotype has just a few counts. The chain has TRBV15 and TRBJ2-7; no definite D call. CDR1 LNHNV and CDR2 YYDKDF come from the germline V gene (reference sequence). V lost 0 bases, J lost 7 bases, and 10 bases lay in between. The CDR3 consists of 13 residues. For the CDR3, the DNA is TGTGCCACCAGCAGAGACGTTGGTCGGGAGCAGTACTTC. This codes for CATSRDVGREQYF.

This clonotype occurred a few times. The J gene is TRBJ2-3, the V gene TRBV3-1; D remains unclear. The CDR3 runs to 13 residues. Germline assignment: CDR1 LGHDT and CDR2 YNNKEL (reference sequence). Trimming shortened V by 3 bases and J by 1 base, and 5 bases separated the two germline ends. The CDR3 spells CASSHAGTDTQYF. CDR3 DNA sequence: TGTGCCAGCAGCCACGCGGGCACAGATACGCAGTATTTT.